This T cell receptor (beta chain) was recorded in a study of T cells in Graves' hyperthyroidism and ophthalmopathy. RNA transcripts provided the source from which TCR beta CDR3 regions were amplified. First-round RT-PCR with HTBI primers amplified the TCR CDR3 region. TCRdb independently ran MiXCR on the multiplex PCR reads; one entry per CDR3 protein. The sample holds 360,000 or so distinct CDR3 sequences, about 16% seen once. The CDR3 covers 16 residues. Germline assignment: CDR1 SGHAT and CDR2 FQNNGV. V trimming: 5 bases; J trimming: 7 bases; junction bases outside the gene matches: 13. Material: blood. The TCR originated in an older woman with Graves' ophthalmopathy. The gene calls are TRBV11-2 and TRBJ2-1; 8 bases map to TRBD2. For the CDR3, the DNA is TGTGCCAGCAGCCACGGGGGGGGAGTATCCGGGAATGAGCAGTTCTTC. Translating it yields CASSHGGGVSGNEQFF.